The next 27 T cell receptor beta chains were all read from a single sample in a study of blood T cell repertoires in COVID-19. This table comes from immunoSEQ multiplex PCR, and its TCRdb copy is limited to in-frame clones, with some not included. The repertoire holds 250,000 to 350,000 clones, with over 85% as singletons. Material: PBMCs or T cells enriched from blood (not recorded which). The receptors were sampled from a man between 60 and 75 years old who had recovered from COVID-19.

The rearrangement joins TRBV5-1 to TRBJ2-5; D is unclear. This CDR3 comprises 14 residues. Germline V lookup: CDR1 SGHRS, CDR2 YFSETQ. Trimming stripped 0 bases from V and 0 bases from J, with 6 bases between. This chain's CDR3 is CASSLAMYQETQYF. The CDR3 DNA follows: TGCGCCAGCAGCTTGGCCATGTACCAAGAGACCCAGTACTTC.

This clone came up once. V gene TRBV11-2 combines with J gene TRBJ2-7; no clear D. Germline loops: CDR1 SGHAT, CDR2 FQNNGV. The CDR3 contains 16 residues. The germline V and J ends were trimmed by 5 bases and 0 bases, with 17 bases remaining between them. The CDR3 region is CASSGRHGTSSYEQYF. The CDR3 bases are TGTGCCAGCAGCGGCCGACACGGCACGAGCTCCTACGAGCAGTACTTC.

The chain joins TRBV5-4 to TRBJ1-1, with D unclear. Germline assignment: CDR1 SGHNT and CDR2 YYREEE (reference sequence). The CDR3 runs to 12 residues. V lost 4 bases to trimming and J lost 4 bases, with 8 bases between them. The CDR3 DNA is TGTGCCAGCAGCGTGGCAGGCACTGAAGCTTTCTTT. Its translation is CASSVAGTEAFF.

This clone appeared once. The chain combines TRBV4-1 with TRBJ2-7, with D maybe TRBD1 (5 bases). This CDR3 comprises 12 residues. The ends were cut back, 3 bases at V and 7 bases at J, with 10 bases in the middle. The V gene's germline CDR1 is MGHRA and CDR2 YSYEKL. CDR3 nucleotide sequence: TGCGCCAGCAGCCAGCAGGGTGATGAGCAGTACTTC. As protein: CASSQQGDEQYF.

V is TRBV6-5 and J is TRBJ2-1, with 9 bases aligning to TRBD2. CDR3 length: 16 amino acids. J was trimmed by 6 bases and V by 4 bases; bases with no gene match: 10. Per the germline V gene, CDR1 is MNHEY and CDR2 is SVGAGI. The chain's CDR3 is CASSSQAGGVSNEQFF. CDR3 nucleotides: TGTGCCAGCAGTTCCCAAGCGGGAGGTGTGTCCAATGAGCAGTTCTTC.

The chain recombines TRBV7-2 with TRBJ1-5, with 9 bases matching TRBD1. The CDR3 covers 14 residues. V shed 5 bases and J 8 bases; nucleotides not matched to a gene: 7. The V gene's germline CDR1 is SGHTA and CDR2 FQGNSA. The CDR3, as DNA: TGTGCCAGCAGCCCAGGACAGGGGAACAAGCCCCAGCATTTT. It codes for CASSPGQGNKPQHF.

The chain carries TRBV25-1 and TRBJ2-5, with TRBD1 as a possible D gene (6 bases). V lost 3 bases to trimming and J lost 1 base, with 12 bases between them. This CDR3 is built from 15 residues. The germline V gene encodes CDR1 MGHDK and CDR2 SYGVNS. The chain's CDR3 is CASSDTGIIQETQYF. The DNA for the CDR3 is TGTGCCAGCAGTGACACAGGGATAATCCAAGAGACCCAGTACTTC.

The genes are TRBV6-5 and TRBJ2-1; D perhaps matches TRBD2 (6 bases). The CDR3 is 14 amino acids. V lost 5 bases and J 4 bases, leaving 12 bases between the germline ends. In germline, CDR1 is MNHEY, CDR2 SVGAGI. CDR3 sequence: CASSRRGNYNEQFF. For the CDR3, the DNA is TGTGCCAGCAGTAGGAGGGGAAATTACAATGAGCAGTTCTTC.

The V and J genes are TRBV30 and TRBJ1-3; D unresolved. Germline loops: CDR1 GTSNPN, CDR2 SVGIG (reference sequence). The length of the CDR3 is 13 residues. Trimming left V 2 bases short and J 4 bases short, with 9 bases between. The CDR3, as DNA: TGTGCCTGGAGTATTTCGGTCGGAAACACCATATATTTT. Encoded protein: CAWSISVGNTIYF.

This chain connects TRBV5-4 to TRBJ1-1, with TRBD1 identical over 10 bases. Looked up from germline, CDR1 is SGHNT and CDR2 is YYREEE (reference sequence). The CDR3 is 14 amino acids. J was trimmed by 11 bases and V by 4 bases; bases with no gene match: 11. The CDR3 loop is CASSLGDRGLLAFF. CDR3 nucleotides: TGTGCCAGCAGCCTGGGGGACAGGGGCTTATTGGCTTTCTTT.

The chain has TRBV19 and TRBJ2-7; the D gene is possibly TRBD1 (6 bases). The CDR3 consists of 14 residues. V lost 8 bases, J lost 4 bases, and 18 bases lay in between. Germline V lookup: CDR1 LNHDA, CDR2 SQIVND (reference sequence). CDR3 DNA sequence: TGTGCCAGTGCCCTACAGGGTAGCGCGTACGAGCAGTACTTC. Amino acids: CASALQGSAYEQYF.

In DNA form, the CDR3 reads TGCGCCAGCAGCCCAATGACAGGGCCGCCGTCCTACGAGCAGTACTTC. Amino acids: CASSPMTGPPSYEQYF. The chain is built from TRBV5-1 and TRBJ2-7; the match to TRBD1 covers 7 bases. Germline lookup yields CDR1 SGHRS and CDR2 YFSETQ. J lost 1 base, V lost 4 bases, and 11 bases had no gene match. This CDR3 is 16 amino acids long.

This chain connects TRBV28 to TRBJ1-2; the D is unclear. The germline V and J ends were trimmed by 5 bases and 5 bases, with 9 bases remaining between them. The CDR3 length is 12 residues. CDR1 and CDR2 (germline): MDHEN, SYDVKM. This CDR3 reads CASSTREYGYTF. The DNA for the CDR3 is TGTGCCAGCAGTACCCGAGAGTATGGCTACACCTTC.

The genes are TRBV9 and TRBJ2-4; 7 nucleotides agree with TRBD1. V shed 0 bases and J 2 bases; nucleotides not matched to a gene: 8. Germline V gene lookup returns CDR1 SGDLS and CDR2 YYNGEE. The CDR3 has 17 residues. DNA of the CDR3: TGTGCCAGCAGCGTAGGGGGACCGACAGGGACCAAAAACATTCAGTACTTC. This translates into CASSVGGPTGTKNIQYF. The whole variable domain, remainder taken from reference TRBV9 and TRBJ2-4, is DSGVTQTPKHLITATGQRVTLRCSPRSGDLSVYWYQQSLDQGLQFLIQYYNGEERAKGNILERFSAQQFPDLHSELNLSSLELGDSALYFCASSVGGPTGTKNIQYFGAGTRLSVL.

The V and J genes are TRBV7-2 and TRBJ2-1, with D possibly being TRBD1 (6 bases). Germline lookup yields CDR1 SGHTA and CDR2 FQGNSA. This CDR3 has 17 amino acids. V dropped 1 base and J dropped 5 bases, with 18 bases sitting between them. The chain's CDR3 is CASSLGFTGSRNNEQFF. Here the CDR3 DNA reads TGTGCCAGCAGCTTAGGATTCACAGGGAGCCGAAACAATGAGCAGTTCTTC. The full variable domain, rest sourced from reference TRBV7-2 and TRBJ2-1, is GAGVSQSPSNKVTEKGKDVELRCDPISGHTALYWYRQSLGQGLEFLIYFQGNSAPDKSGLPSDRFSAERTGGSVSTLTIQRTQQEDSAVYLCASSLGFTGSRNNEQFFGPGTRLTVL.

V gene TRBV3-1 (or the pseudogene TRBV3-2) combines with J gene TRBJ2-7; a weak D match, TRBD1 (5 bases). Germline loops: CDR1 LGHDT, CDR2 YNNKEL (reference sequence). Trimming left V 4 bases short and J 4 bases short, with 17 bases between. CDR3 length: 15 amino acids. CDR3 sequence reads: CASSPAKGLEYEQYF. DNA of the CDR3: TGTGCCAGCAGCCCCGCCAAGGGGCTTGAATACGAGCAGTACTTC.

A note on this clone: This CDR3 is also generated by other DNA sequences in the sample. The rearrangement links TRBV11-2 to TRBJ1-2; 8 nucleotides agree with TRBD1. This CDR3 comprises 14 residues. CDR1 is SGHAT and CDR2 is FQNNGV in the germline V gene. V was pared by 6 bases and J by 4 bases, with 7 bases of the junction left unmatched. The DNA for the CDR3 is TGTGCCAGCAGTTCCGGGACAGGAGTCTATGGCTACACCTTC. Translating it yields CASSSGTGVYGYTF.

The CDR3 DNA follows: TGTGCCAGCAGCGACAGGGGTCTATCACCCCTCCACTTT. Its translation: CASSDRGLSPLHF. The genes are TRBV11-1 and TRBJ1-6; the match to TRBD1 covers 8 bases. The CDR3 has 13 amino acids. The ends lost 5 bases at V and 10 bases at J; junction bases unmatched: 4. Per germline, CDR1 SGHAT and CDR2 FQDESV (reference sequence).

The chain is built from TRBV27 and TRBJ2-1, with 10 nucleotides matching TRBD2. CDR1 MNHEY and CDR2 SMNVEV come from the germline V gene (reference sequence). Losses at the gene ends were 4 bases for V and 4 bases for J; bases not matched to a gene: 1. The CDR3 loop spans 14 amino acids. The CDR3 is CASSWTSGYNEQFF. CDR3 nucleotides: TGTGCCAGCAGTTGGACTAGCGGTTACAATGAGCAGTTCTTC.

The rearrangement joins TRBV12-3 or TRBV12-4 to TRBJ1-4, with D maybe TRBD1 (6 bases). This CDR3 is built from 13 residues. V dropped 3 bases and J dropped 8 bases, with 10 bases sitting between them. Here the CDR3 reads CASSLAGVEKLFF. CDR3 DNA: TGTGCCAGCAGTTTGGCAGGGGTAGAAAAACTGTTTTTT.

CDR3 sequence: CASSPTSGEQFF. Written as DNA, the CDR3 is TGTGCCAGCAGCCCGACTAGCGGTGAGCAGTTCTTC. The gene calls are TRBV7-3 and TRBJ2-1; 9 nucleotides agree with TRBD2. CDR1 and CDR2 (germline): SGHTA, FQGTGA. This CDR3 comprises 12 residues. The J segment lost 9 bases and the V segment lost 5 bases, leaving 2 bases of the junction unmatched. Full variable domain (outside the CDR3, taken from reference TRBV7-3 and TRBJ2-1): GAGVSQTPSNKVTEKGKYVELRCDPISGHTALYWYRQSLGQGPEFLIYFQGTGAADDSGLPNDRFFAVRPEGSVSTLKIQRTERGDSAVYLCASSPTSGEQFFGPGTRLTVL.

The chain couples TRBV6-2 or TRBV6-3 to TRBJ1-6; 7 bases line up with TRBD1. Germline V gives CDR1 MNHEY, CDR2 SVGEGT. The CDR3 runs to 15 residues. V trimming: 6 bases; J trimming: 11 bases; junction bases outside the gene matches: 13. CDR3 region: CASSPQTGVPTPLHF. In nucleotides, the CDR3 is TGTGCCAGCAGCCCCCAAACAGGGGTACCAACACCCCTCCACTTT.

The CDR3 region is CASSLSWTGGGIGELFF. The CDR3 nucleotides are TGTGCCAGCAGTTTATCCTGGACAGGGGGCGGCATCGGGGAGCTGTTTTTT. The chain employs TRBV27 and TRBJ2-2; 11 bases are a match to TRBD1. The V and J ends lost 0 bases and 7 bases, in that order; junction bases with no gene match: 7. Germline V CDR1 and CDR2: MNHEY, SMNVEV (reference sequence). The CDR3 is made up of 17 amino acids.

The V call is TRBV4-1, the J call TRBJ2-7, with TRBD2 matching 7 bases. The V segment lost 2 bases and the J segment 1 base; nucleotides outside the gene matches: 5. The CDR3 extends over 15 amino acids. Per germline, CDR1 MGHRA and CDR2 YSYEKL. CDR3 sequence (DNA): TGCGCCAGCAGCCAACAGGGACTACCTTCCTACGAGCAGTACTTC. It encodes CASSQQGLPSYEQYF.

The V gene is TRBV4-1, the J gene TRBJ2-2; tentative D call: TRBD2 (5 bases). CDR3 length: 15 residues. Germline assignment: CDR1 MGHRA and CDR2 YSYEKL. The V end lost 0 bases, the J end lost 6 bases, and 11 bases lay between the germline ends. CDR3 coding DNA: TGCGCCAGCAGCCAAGATGGGTTCGGGGCCGGGGAGCTGTTTTTT. Amino acid sequence: CASSQDGFGAGELFF.

CDR3 DNA sequence: TGTGCCAGCAGTTCCCACCTACTAGCGTCTAGCACAGATACGCAGTATTTT. It encodes CASSSHLLASSTDTQYF. The chain couples TRBV6-2 or TRBV6-3 to TRBJ2-3; 7 positions agree with TRBD2. This CDR3 spans 17 amino acids. The V gene end was trimmed by 4 bases and the J gene end by 0 bases; junction bases not matched to a gene: 10. Germline assignment: CDR1 MNHEY and CDR2 SVGEGT.

The V gene is TRBV7-2, the J gene TRBJ1-2, with a tentative D call TRBD1 (5 bases). Germline CDR1 and CDR2: SGHTA and FQGNSA. The V end lost 0 bases, the J end lost 4 bases, and 18 bases lay between the germline ends. This CDR3 region has 17 residues. CDR3 protein: CASSLAPRQNRPYGYTF. The CDR3 bases are TGTGCCAGCAGCTTAGCCCCTCGACAGAACAGGCCCTATGGCTACACCTTC. Full variable domain (rest looked up from reference TRBV7-2 and TRBJ1-2): GAGVSQSPSNKVTEKGKDVELRCDPISGHTALYWYRQSLGQGLEFLIYFQGNSAPDKSGLPSDRFSAERTGGSVSTLTIQRTQQEDSAVYLCASSLAPRQNRPYGYTFGSGTRLTVV.